Following are 30 T cell receptor beta chains from one sample sequenced in a study of blood T cell repertoires in COVID-19. The protocol was immunoSEQ multiplex PCR, while the TCRdb copy is restricted to in-frame clones and leaves out a portion. Found here are 150,000 to 200,000 clones, roughly 88% of them singletons; the top ten hold 15%. Material: PBMCs or T cells enriched from blood (not recorded which). The receptors here all came from a man aged 45-65 years who had recovered from COVID-19.

Note on this clone: Other DNA sequences in this sample translate to the same CDR3. The DNA for the CDR3 is TGTGCCAGTAGTATTAGGGACAACTCCTACGAGCAGTACTTC. Translating it yields CASSIRDNSYEQYF. This chain uses TRBV19 with TRBJ2-7, with D perhaps matching TRBD1 (6 bases). The CDR3 sequence is 14 residues long. V lost 3 bases to trimming and J lost 0 bases, with 9 bases between them. Germline lookup yields CDR1 LNHDA and CDR2 SQIVND (reference sequence).

The chain has TRBV7-9 and TRBJ2-5, with unresolved D. Trimming took 9 bases from V and 1 from J, leaving 12 bases between them. In germline, CDR1 is SEHNR, CDR2 FQNEAQ (reference sequence). The CDR3 totals 13 residues. The CDR3 bases are TGTGCCAGTGTAGGCAGGATCCAAGAGACCCAGTACTTC. Translation: CASVGRIQETQYF. The full variable domain, its missing parts supplied by reference TRBV7-9 and TRBJ2-5, is DTGVSQNPRHKITKRGQNVTFRCDPISEHNRLYWYRQTLGQGPEFLTYFQNEAQLEKSRLLSDRFSAERPKGSFSTLEIQRTEQGDSAMYLCASVGRIQETQYFGPGTRLLVL.

This clone was seen more than once but under ten times. V usage is TRBV5-1 and J usage is TRBJ1-1, with 8 bases lining up with TRBD1. The V gene's germline CDR1 is SGHRS and CDR2 YFSETQ. The CDR3 is made up of 15 amino acids. Trimming removed 4 bases from V and 5 bases from J; junction bases left unmatched: 10. The CDR3 reads CASSLEDRAGTEAFF. The CDR3 nucleotides read TGCGCCAGCAGCCTGGAGGACAGGGCCGGGACTGAAGCTTTCTTT.

The chain links TRBV6-1 to TRBJ2-7, with a tentative D call TRBD2 (6 bases). V was pared by 4 bases and J by 2 bases, with 21 bases between. Germline V gene sequence: CDR1 MNHNS, CDR2 SASEGT. The CDR3 spans 17 residues. The CDR3 here is CASSGAGTWKGAYEQYF. The CDR3 nucleotides are TGTGCCAGCAGTGGGGCCGGGACTTGGAAAGGGGCCTACGAGCAGTACTTC.

The chain couples TRBV25-1 to TRBJ1-2, with D possibly being TRBD1 (5 bases). This CDR3 contains 12 residues. V lost 4 bases and J lost 4, with 7 bases in between. Germline V gives CDR1 MGHDK, CDR2 SYGVNS. The DNA for the CDR3 is TGTGCCAGCAGTGGACAGCCCTATGGCTACACCTTC. Its translation: CASSGQPYGYTF.

This clone was counted between two and nine times. The V and J genes are TRBV3-1 (or the pseudogene TRBV3-2) and TRBJ1-2, with 8 bases lining up with TRBD1. This CDR3 has 14 residues. The germline CDR1 and CDR2 sequences are LGHDT and YNNKEL (reference sequence). Unmatched junction bases numbered 5, after V lost 1 base and J lost 7 bases. CDR3 coding DNA: TGTGCCAGCAGCCAAGTATCAGGGGGCTCTGGCTACACCTTC. Encoded protein: CASSQVSGGSGYTF.

CDR3 bases: TGTGCCAGCAGTGAAGGACTAACGGGACAGGTAAGAACCGGGGAGCTGTTTTTT. Amino acid sequence: CASSEGLTGQVRTGELFF. The rearrangement joins TRBV25-1 to TRBJ2-2; TRBD1 agrees at 8 bases. The length of the CDR3 is 18 residues. The J segment lost 5 bases and the V segment lost 2 bases, leaving 13 bases of the junction unmatched. Germline V CDR1 and CDR2: MGHDK, SYGVNS.

The chain joins TRBV29-1 to TRBJ1-1; D not resolved. The CDR3 has 11 amino acids. Between the trimmed V and J ends, which lost 1 base and 2 bases, there was a span of 2 bases. CDR1 SQVTM and CDR2 ANQGSEA come from the germline V gene. The CDR3 here is CSVEVNTEAFF. DNA for the CDR3: TGCAGCGTTGAAGTAAACACTGAAGCTTTCTTT.

The table lists this clone with a count of one. This chain connects TRBV5-4 to TRBJ2-1, with 8 positions matching TRBD1. Per germline, CDR1 SGHNT and CDR2 YYREEE (reference sequence). Unmatched junction bases numbered 2, after V lost 4 bases and J lost 2 bases. The CDR3 length is 14 residues. CDR3 residues: CASSGGQAYNEQFF. The DNA for the CDR3 is TGTGCCAGCAGCGGGGGACAGGCCTACAATGAGCAGTTCTTC.

The chain is built from TRBV3-1 (or the pseudogene TRBV3-2) and TRBJ2-7, with 9 bases identical to TRBD1. CDR3 length: 14 amino acids. Trimming took 4 bases from V and 3 from J; bases not matched to a gene: 4. Germline lookup yields CDR1 LGHDT and CDR2 YNNKEL (reference sequence). The CDR3 DNA sequence: TGTGCCAGCAGCCCGCGACAGGGGGTCTACGAGCAGTACTTC. Its translation: CASSPRQGVYEQYF.

The CDR3 nucleotides read TGTGCCAGCAGCCCCTACCCCCCTACCTCAACTCTCTACGAGCAGTACTTC. Protein: CASSPYPPTSTLYEQYF. The chain uses TRBV7-3 and TRBJ2-7; D not resolved. This CDR3 has 17 amino acids. The germline CDR1 and CDR2 sequences are SGHTA and FQGTGA. The V and J ends lost 5 bases and 3 bases respectively, with 23 bases between them. The complete variable domain, with remaining parts taken from reference TRBV7-3 and TRBJ2-7, reads GAGVSQTPSNKVTEKGKYVELRCDPISGHTALYWYRQSLGQGPEFLIYFQGTGAADDSGLPNDRFFAVRPEGSVSTLKIQRTERGDSAVYLCASSPYPPTSTLYEQYFGPGTRLTVT.

The V call is TRBV9, the J call TRBJ2-2; 7 bases are shared with TRBD2. This CDR3 comprises 13 residues. The V segment lost 4 bases and the J segment 4 bases; nucleotides outside the gene matches: 1. In germline, CDR1 is SGDLS, CDR2 YYNGEE. The CDR3 DNA is TGTGCCAGCAGCCTAGCGGTCACCGGGGAGCTGTTTTTT. Its translation is CASSLAVTGELFF.

The chain links TRBV19 to TRBJ1-6, with TRBD1 matching 10 bases. The CDR3 is 15 residues long. V shed 1 base and J 13 bases; nucleotides not matched to a gene: 7. Germline V gives CDR1 LNHDA, CDR2 SQIVND (reference sequence). The CDR3 sequence: CASSIGGQGIVPLHF. DNA for the CDR3: TGTGCCAGTAGTATAGGGGGACAGGGGATCGTCCCCCTCCACTTT. Combining the CDR3 with reference TRBV19 and TRBJ1-6 gives the whole variable domain DGGITQSPKYLFRKEGQNVTLSCEQNLNHDAMYWYRQDPGQGLRLIYYSQIVNDFQKGDIAEGYSVSREKKESFPLTVTSAQKNPTAFYLCASSIGGQGIVPLHFGNGTRLTVT.

The chain combines TRBV24-1 with TRBJ2-5, with 8 positions matching TRBD1. CDR1 and CDR2 from the germline V gene are KGHDR and SFDVKD. Trimming took 5 bases from V and 4 from J; bases not matched to a gene: 5. There are 14 residues in the CDR3. The CDR3 nucleotides read TGTGCCACCAGTGCTGACAGGGGAAGAGAGACCCAGTACTTC. The encoded protein is CATSADRGRETQYF.

The chain joins TRBV11-2 to TRBJ1-2; no firm D call. The ends were cut back, 1 base at V and 8 bases at J, with 8 bases in the middle. Germline V lookup: CDR1 SGHAT, CDR2 FQNNGV. This CDR3 region has 12 residues. CDR3 protein: CASSLGGEGYTF. CDR3 sequence (DNA): TGTGCCAGCAGCTTAGGCGGGGAGGGCTACACCTTC.

The rearrangement uses TRBV7-2 and TRBJ1-1; 8 nucleotides line up with TRBD1. CDR1 SGHTA and CDR2 FQGNSA come from the germline V gene. The CDR3 runs to 14 residues. V shed 6 bases, J shed 1 base, and the junction held 4 bases outside the gene matches. CDR3 protein: CASSWTGSNTEAFF. The CDR3 coding sequence is TGTGCCAGCAGTTGGACAGGGTCGAACACTGAAGCTTTCTTT.

The chain carries TRBV18 and TRBJ1-4, with 8 nucleotides matching TRBD1. The J segment lost 0 bases and the V segment lost 6 bases, leaving 9 bases of the junction unmatched. The CDR3 length is 17 residues. Germline V CDR1 and CDR2: KGHSH, LQKENI. The CDR3 bases are TGTGCCAGCTCTCGGCGACAGGGGAGTGCAACTAATGAAAAACTGTTTTTT. This translates into CASSRRQGSATNEKLFF.

This chain links TRBV5-1 with TRBJ1-1; TRBD1 aligns across 9 bases. Germline CDR1 reads SGHRS; CDR2 reads YFSETQ. The CDR3 loop spans 16 amino acids. Germline trimming cut 5 bases from V and 0 bases from J; bases unmatched to any gene: 8. The CDR3 DNA reads as TGCGCCAGCAGAGTTGGACAGGGGAACATGAACACTGAAGCTTTCTTT. It translates to CASRVGQGNMNTEAFF.

The V call is TRBV5-1, the J call TRBJ2-3; D perhaps matches TRBD2 (5 bases). The CDR3 length is 15 residues. V lost 0 bases, J lost 0 bases, and 8 bases lay in between. Germline V gives CDR1 SGHRS, CDR2 YFSETQ. CDR3 in DNA: TGCGCCAGCAGCTTGGCTCGCGGGAGCACAGATACGCAGTATTTT. It translates to CASSLARGSTDTQYF.

The gene calls are TRBV9 and TRBJ1-3, with 7 bases identical to TRBD1. The CDR3 length is 17 residues. Losses at the gene ends were 0 bases for V and 0 bases for J; bases not matched to a gene: 6. CDR1 is SGDLS, CDR2 YYNGEE, per germline. In nucleotides, the CDR3 is TGTGCCAGCAGCGTAGAGTTACAGGGGAGCTCTGGAAACACCATATATTTT. Translated: CASSVELQGSSGNTIYF.

This clone was counted a few times. The chain has TRBV7-8 and TRBJ2-2; TRBD1 agrees at 7 bases. The CDR3 runs to 15 residues. From germline, CDR1 is SGHVS and CDR2 FQNEAQ. Trimming at V came to 1 base and at J to 4 bases, leaving 3 bases not matched to a gene. CDR3 in amino acids: CASSLDRGRTGELFF. The CDR3 nucleotides are TGTGCCAGCAGCTTAGACAGGGGACGCACCGGGGAGCTGTTTTTT.

Notes on this clone: At one of its ends the junction is not consistent with the germline gene, which may arise from a read error. V usage is TRBV7-3 and J usage is TRBJ2-1; 13 bases match TRBD2. CDR1 is SGHTA, CDR2 FQGTGA, per germline. The CDR3 length is 15 residues. CDR3 bases: TGTGCCAGCAGCTTTACTAGCGGGGGGGCCAATAAGCAGTTCTTC. Residues: CASSFTSGGANKQFF. The full variable domain, in which reference TRBV7-3 and TRBJ2-1 provide the parts outside the CDR3, is GAGVSQTPSNKVTEKGKYVELRCDPISGHTALYWYRQSLGQGPEFLIYFQGTGAADDSGLPNDRFFAVRPEGSVSTLKIQRTERGDSAVYLCASSFTSGGANKQFFGPGTRLTVL.

The chain carries TRBV13 and TRBJ2-1; 8 bases are a match to TRBD1. With 3 bases clipped from V and 4 bases from J, the junction kept 2 bases outside the gene matches. There are 14 residues in the CDR3. CDR1 is PRHDT, CDR2 FYEKMQ, per germline (reference sequence). CDR3 amino acids: CASSLGTGYNEQFF. CDR3 bases: TGTGCCAGCAGCTTGGGGACAGGATACAATGAGCAGTTCTTC.

V usage is TRBV28 and J usage is TRBJ1-6; D might be TRBD1 (6 bases). Germline assignment: CDR1 MDHEN and CDR2 SYDVKM. The CDR3 extends over 15 amino acids. Trimming cost V 3 bases and J 7 bases, with 13 bases left between them. The CDR3 here is CASSLPTGINSPLHF. The CDR3 region has the DNA TGTGCCAGCAGTTTGCCTACAGGGATCAATTCACCCCTCCACTTT. The full variable domain, in which reference TRBV28 and TRBJ1-6 provide the parts outside the CDR3, is DVKVTQSSRYLVKRTGEKVFLECVQDMDHENMFWYRQDPGLGLRLIYFSYDVKMKEKGDIPEGYSVSREKKERFSLILESASTNQTSMYLCASSLPTGINSPLHFGNGTRLTVT.

The V gene is TRBV2, the J gene TRBJ2-4, with D possibly being TRBD2 (6 bases). The germline V gene encodes CDR1 SNHLY and CDR2 FYNNEI. Trimming took off 1 base at V and 2 bases at J, with 15 bases between the two ends. The CDR3 totals 17 residues. The CDR3 bases are TGTGCCAGCAGTGAAGGTTTGGGGGGTGCGTCCAAAAACATTCAGTACTTC. Amino acids: CASSEGLGGASKNIQYF.

The chain is built from TRBV11-2 and TRBJ2-5, with 14 nucleotides matching TRBD2. The V and J ends lost 5 bases and 5 bases, in that order; junction bases with no gene match: 4. This CDR3 comprises 15 residues. Germline CDR1 SGHAT, CDR2 FQNNGV. CDR3 DNA: TGTGCCAGCAGCACCCGGACTAGCGGGGGGGAGACCCAGTACTTC. This sequence encodes CASSTRTSGGETQYF.

The chain joins TRBV19 to TRBJ2-2, with a possible D match to TRBD2 (6 bases). V lost 6 bases, J lost 5 bases, and 19 bases lay in between. Germline V gives CDR1 LNHDA, CDR2 SQIVND (reference sequence). CDR3 size: 16 residues. CDR3 sequence (DNA): TGTGCCAGTAGCCATATAGGGGCGGGACCGACCGGGGAGCTGTTTTTT. Translating gives CASSHIGAGPTGELFF.

The chain combines TRBV27 with TRBJ1-5; tentative D call: TRBD1 (5 bases). V gave up 2 bases and J gave up 8 bases, with 22 bases separating them. The CDR3 is made up of 17 amino acids. Germline lookup yields CDR1 MNHEY and CDR2 SMNVEV (reference sequence). CDR3 in amino acids: CASSLVCWGRSCEPQHF. The CDR3 DNA is TGTGCCAGCAGTTTAGTTTGTTGGGGCCGGAGCTGTGAGCCCCAGCATTTT.

V usage is TRBV6-4 and J usage is TRBJ2-1, with D possibly being TRBD2 (6 bases). This CDR3 contains 14 residues. With 5 bases removed from V and 8 bases from J, the gap between germline ends came to 16 bases. CDR1 is MRHNA, CDR2 SNTAGT, per germline. In DNA form, the CDR3 reads TGTGCCAGCAGTACGCATCCGGGGGTCGATGAGCAGTTCTTC. It is translated as CASSTHPGVDEQFF.

DNA of the CDR3: TGTGCCAGCAGCCAAGCGACGACTAGCCCGTCTAGTCTGGGGGGGGCCAACGTCCTGACTTTC. Translated: CASSQATTSPSSLGGANVLTF. The chain has TRBV3-1 (or the pseudogene TRBV3-2) and TRBJ2-6; TRBD2 agrees at 7 bases. The CDR3 spans 21 residues. CDR1 and CDR2 (germline): LGHDT, YNNKEL (reference sequence). Trimming removed 1 base from V and 4 bases from J; junction bases left unmatched: 19.